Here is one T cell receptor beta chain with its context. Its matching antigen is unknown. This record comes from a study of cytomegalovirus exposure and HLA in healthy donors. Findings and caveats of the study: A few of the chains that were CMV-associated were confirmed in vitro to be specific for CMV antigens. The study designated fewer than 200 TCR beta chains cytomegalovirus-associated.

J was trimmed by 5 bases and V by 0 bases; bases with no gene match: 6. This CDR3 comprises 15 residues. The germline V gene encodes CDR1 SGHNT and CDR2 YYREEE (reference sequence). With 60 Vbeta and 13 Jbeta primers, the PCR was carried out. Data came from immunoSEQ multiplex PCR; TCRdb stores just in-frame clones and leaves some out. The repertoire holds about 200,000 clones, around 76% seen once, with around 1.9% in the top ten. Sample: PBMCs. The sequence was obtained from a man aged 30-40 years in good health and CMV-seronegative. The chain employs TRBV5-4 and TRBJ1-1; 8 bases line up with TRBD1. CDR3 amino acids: CASSLALTGDTEAFF. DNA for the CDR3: TGTGCCAGCAGCTTGGCACTGACAGGGGATACTGAAGCTTTCTTT.